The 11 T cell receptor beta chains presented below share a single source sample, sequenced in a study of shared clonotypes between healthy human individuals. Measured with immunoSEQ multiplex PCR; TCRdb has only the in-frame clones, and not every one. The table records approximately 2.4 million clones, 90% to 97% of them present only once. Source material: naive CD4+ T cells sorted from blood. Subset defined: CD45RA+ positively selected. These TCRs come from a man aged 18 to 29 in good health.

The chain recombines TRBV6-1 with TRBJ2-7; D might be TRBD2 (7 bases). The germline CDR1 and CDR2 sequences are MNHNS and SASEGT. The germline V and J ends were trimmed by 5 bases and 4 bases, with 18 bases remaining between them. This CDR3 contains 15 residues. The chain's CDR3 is CASSPEAGASYEQYF. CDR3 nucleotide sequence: TGTGCCAGCAGTCCAGAGGCGGGGGCCTCGTACGAGCAGTACTTC.

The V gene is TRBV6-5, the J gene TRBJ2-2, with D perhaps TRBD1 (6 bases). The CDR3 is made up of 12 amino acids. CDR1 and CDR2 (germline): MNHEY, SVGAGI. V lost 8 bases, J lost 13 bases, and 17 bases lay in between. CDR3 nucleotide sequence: TGTGCCAGCTTATCCGCAGGGGAAGGGCTGTTTTTT. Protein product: CASLSAGEGLFF.

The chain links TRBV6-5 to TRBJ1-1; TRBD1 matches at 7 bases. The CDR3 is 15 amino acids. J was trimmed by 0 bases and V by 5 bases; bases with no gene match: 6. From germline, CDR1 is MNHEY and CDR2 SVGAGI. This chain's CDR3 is CASSKSTGMNTEAFF. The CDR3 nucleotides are TGTGCCAGCAGTAAATCGACAGGGATGAACACTGAAGCTTTCTTT.

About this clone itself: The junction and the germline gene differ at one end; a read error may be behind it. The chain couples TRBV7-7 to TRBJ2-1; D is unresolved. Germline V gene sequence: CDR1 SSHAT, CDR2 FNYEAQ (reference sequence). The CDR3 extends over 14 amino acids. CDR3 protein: CASSLGPLGNEQFF. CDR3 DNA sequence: TGTGCTAGCAGCTTAGGACCTCTGGGGAATGAGCAGTTCTTC.

The CDR3 spells CSVEGTGGYEQYF. The CDR3 bases are TGCAGCGTTGAAGGGACAGGGGGGTACGAGCAGTACTTC. The genes are TRBV29-1 and TRBJ2-7, with TRBD1 matching 10 bases. Trimming at V came to 1 base and at J to 4 bases, leaving 1 base not matched to a gene. CDR1 SQVTM and CDR2 ANQGSEA come from the germline V gene. The CDR3 covers 13 residues.

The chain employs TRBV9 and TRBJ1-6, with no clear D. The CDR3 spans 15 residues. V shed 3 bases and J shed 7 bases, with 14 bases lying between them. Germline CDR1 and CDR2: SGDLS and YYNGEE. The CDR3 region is CASSAAGSFNSPLHF. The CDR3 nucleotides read TGTGCCAGCAGCGCTGCGGGGTCGTTCAATTCACCCCTCCACTTT. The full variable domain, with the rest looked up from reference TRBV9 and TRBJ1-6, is DSGVTQTPKHLITATGQRVTLRCSPRSGDLSVYWYQQSLDQGLQFLIQYYNGEERAKGNILERFSAQQFPDLHSELNLSSLELGDSALYFCASSAAGSFNSPLHFGNGTRLTVT.

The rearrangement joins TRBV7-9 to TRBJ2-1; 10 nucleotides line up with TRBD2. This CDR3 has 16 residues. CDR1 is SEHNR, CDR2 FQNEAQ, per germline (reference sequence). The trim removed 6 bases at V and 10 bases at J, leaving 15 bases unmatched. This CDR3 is CASSPPGLASPVEQFF. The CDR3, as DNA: TGTGCCAGCAGTCCTCCGGGACTAGCGTCCCCAGTCGAGCAGTTCTTC.

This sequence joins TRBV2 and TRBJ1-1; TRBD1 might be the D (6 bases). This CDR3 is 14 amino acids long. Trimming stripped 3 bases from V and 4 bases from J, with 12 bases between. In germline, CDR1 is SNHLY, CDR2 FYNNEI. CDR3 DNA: TGTGCCAGCAGTGAGAAGGGGGGGCTCACTGAAGCTTTCTTT. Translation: CASSEKGGLTEAFF.

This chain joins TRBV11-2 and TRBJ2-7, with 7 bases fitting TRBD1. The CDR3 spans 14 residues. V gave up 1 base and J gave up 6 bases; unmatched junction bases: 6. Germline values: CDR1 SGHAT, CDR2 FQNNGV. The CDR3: CASSLVAPGGEQYF. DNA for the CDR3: TGTGCCAGCAGCTTAGTGGCTCCAGGGGGCGAGCAGTACTTC.

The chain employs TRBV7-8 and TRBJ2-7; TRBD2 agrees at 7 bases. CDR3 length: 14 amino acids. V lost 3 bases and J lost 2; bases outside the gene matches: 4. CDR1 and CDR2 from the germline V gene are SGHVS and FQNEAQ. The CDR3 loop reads CASSFRDYPYEQYF. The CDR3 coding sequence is TGTGCCAGCAGCTTCCGGGACTACCCCTACGAGCAGTACTTC. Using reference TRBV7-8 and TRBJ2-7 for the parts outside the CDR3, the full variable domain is GAGVSQSPRYKVAKRGQDVALRCDPISGHVSLFWYQQALGQGPEFLTYFQNEAQLDKSGLPSDRFFAERPEGSVSTLKIQRTQQEDSAVYLCASSFRDYPYEQYFGPGTRLTVT.

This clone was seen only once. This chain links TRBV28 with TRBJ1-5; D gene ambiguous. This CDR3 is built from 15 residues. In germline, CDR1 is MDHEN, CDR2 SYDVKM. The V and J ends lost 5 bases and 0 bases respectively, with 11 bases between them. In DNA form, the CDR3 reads TGTGCCAGCAGTGAAAGGTGGGCTAGCAATCAGCCCCAGCATTTT. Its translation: CASSERWASNQPQHF.